These T cell receptor beta chains were read from a single sample in a study of T cells in Graves' hyperthyroidism and ophthalmopathy. TCRdb re-called the multiplex PCR reads with MiXCR, one entry per CDR3 protein. The sample holds 600,000 to 700,000 distinct CDR3 sequences, less than 45% seen once. The specimen was peripheral blood or thyroid tissue (not recorded which). The receptors stem from an adult man with Graves' disease, either hyperthyroidism or ophthalmopathy (not recorded which). Each CDR3 is given with its conserved first and last residue. Each record gives: clone size, D gene, V gene, J gene, CDR3 DNA, CDR3 protein. D genes are given only for firm matches. Clone size, where shown, is once, few, many, or a class for clones that have expanded.

>NA|TRBD2|TRBV7-9|TRBJ2-7
TGTGCCAGCAGCTCTCGGACGGGACTAGCAGGATACGAGCAGTACTTC
CASSSRTGLAGYEQYF
>many|TRBD1|TRBV2|TRBJ1-1
TGTGCCAGCACCCCCGGGACAGCGAACACTGAAGCTTTCTTT
CASTPGTANTEAFF
>NA|TRBD2|TRBV7-8|TRBJ2-7
TGTGCCAGCAGCCGGGGGGTCCAGCGGGGGAGCTCCTACGAGCAGTACTTC
CASSRGVQRGSSYEQYF
>NA|TRBD1|TRBV24-1|TRBJ1-2
TGTGCCACCAGTGCTGCAAGACAGGGAGAGATCTATGGCTACACCTTC
CATSAARQGEIYGYTF
>NA|TRBD1|TRBV20-1|TRBJ2-7
TGCAGTGCTAGAGATCTGCAGGGGGCCGTCGAGCAGTACTTC
CSARDLQGAVEQYF
>many|NA|TRBV7-2|TRBJ2-6
TGTGCCAGCAGCCCCGGGACGGCTGGGGCCAACGTCCTGACTTTC
CASSPGTAGANVLTF
>NA|TRBD2|TRBV19|TRBJ2-2
TGTGCCAGTAGTCAAGACCCGGTTGGGCGGGAGATAAGTACCGGGGAGCTGTTTTTT
CASSQDPVGREISTGELFF
>NA|TRBD1|TRBV7-9|TRBJ2-7
TGTGCCAGCAGCTTAGCAGGAGCCCAGGGGGCCGGCGAGCAGTACTTC
CASSLAGAQGAGEQYF
>NA|NA|TRBV7-9|TRBJ1-4
TGTACCAGCAGGCAGGGGACGACTGAAAAACTGTTTTTT
CTSRQGTTEKLFF
>NA|TRBD2|TRBV5-1|TRBJ2-2
TGCGCCAGCAGCCCGGGACTAGCGGGAGGCGCCGGGGAGCTGTTTTTT
CASSPGLAGGAGELFF
>NA|NA|TRBV12-3/TRBV12-4|TRBJ1-5
TGTGCCAGCAGTTCCCTTAGGGGGGCAATCCCCCAGCATTTT
CASSSLRGAIPQHF
>NA|NA|TRBV7-2|TRBJ1-2
TGTGCCAGCAGTTTATCGAGCCAGAGGATCGATGGCTACACCTTC
CASSLSSQRIDGYTF
>many|TRBD1|TRBV7-2|TRBJ2-7
TGTGCCAGCAGCTCGGGACAGGGGCCTCACGAGCAGTACTTC
CASSSGQGPHEQYF
>NA|NA|TRBV7-3|TRBJ1-1
TGTGCCAGCAGCTTAGGACCCCCTGGCTCTGAAGCTTTCTTT
CASSLGPPGSEAFF
>few|NA|TRBV12-3/TRBV12-4|TRBJ2-7
TGTGCCAGCAGTTTAAAGGCGGCGTCCTACGAGCAGTACTTC
CASSLKAASYEQYF